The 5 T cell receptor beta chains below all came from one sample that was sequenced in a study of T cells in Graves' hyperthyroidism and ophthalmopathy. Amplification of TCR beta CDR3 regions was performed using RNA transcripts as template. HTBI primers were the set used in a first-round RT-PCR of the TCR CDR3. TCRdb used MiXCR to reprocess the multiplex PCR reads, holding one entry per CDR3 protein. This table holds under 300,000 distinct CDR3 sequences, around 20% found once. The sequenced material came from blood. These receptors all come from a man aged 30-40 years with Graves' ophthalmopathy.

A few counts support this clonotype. The CDR3 here is CSVRDSQGYEQYF. The CDR3 DNA reads as TGCAGCGTCCGTGACAGCCAGGGGTACGAGCAGTACTTC. The J gene is TRBJ2-7, the V gene TRBV29-1; possible D gene TRBD1, 6 bases. This CDR3 spans 13 amino acids. Trimming left V 6 bases short and J 4 bases short, with 16 bases between. From germline, CDR1 is SQVTM and CDR2 ANQGSEA.

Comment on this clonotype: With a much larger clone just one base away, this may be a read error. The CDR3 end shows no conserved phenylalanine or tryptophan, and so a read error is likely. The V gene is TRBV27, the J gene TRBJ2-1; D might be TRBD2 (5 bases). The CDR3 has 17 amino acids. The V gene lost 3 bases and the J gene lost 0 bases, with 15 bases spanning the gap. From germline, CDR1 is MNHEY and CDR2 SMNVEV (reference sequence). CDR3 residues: CASSFARTTSSYNEQFL. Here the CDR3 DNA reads TGTGCCAGCAGTTTCGCACGTACCACTAGCTCCTACAATGAGCAGTTCCTC.

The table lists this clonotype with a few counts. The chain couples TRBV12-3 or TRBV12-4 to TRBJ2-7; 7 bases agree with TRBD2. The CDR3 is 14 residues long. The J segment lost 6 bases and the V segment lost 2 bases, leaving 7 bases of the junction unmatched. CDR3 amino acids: CASSLQRGLVEQYF. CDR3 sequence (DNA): TGTGCCAGCAGTTTACAGCGGGGACTGGTCGAGCAGTACTTC.

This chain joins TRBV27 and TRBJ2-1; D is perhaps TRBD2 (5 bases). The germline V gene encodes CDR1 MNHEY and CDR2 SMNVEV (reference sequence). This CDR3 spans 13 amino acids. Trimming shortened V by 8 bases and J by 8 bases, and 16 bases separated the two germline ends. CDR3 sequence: CASAQRGFDEQFF. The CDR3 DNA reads TGTGCCAGCGCTCAACGGGGTTTCGATGAGCAGTTCTTC.

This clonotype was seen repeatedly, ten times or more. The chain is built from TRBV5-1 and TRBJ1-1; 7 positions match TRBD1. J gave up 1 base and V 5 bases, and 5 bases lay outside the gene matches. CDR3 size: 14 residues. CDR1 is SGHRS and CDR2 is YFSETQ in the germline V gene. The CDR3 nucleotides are TGCGCCAGCAGAAATGGACAGGCGAACACTGAAGCTTTCTTT. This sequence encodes CASRNGQANTEAFF.